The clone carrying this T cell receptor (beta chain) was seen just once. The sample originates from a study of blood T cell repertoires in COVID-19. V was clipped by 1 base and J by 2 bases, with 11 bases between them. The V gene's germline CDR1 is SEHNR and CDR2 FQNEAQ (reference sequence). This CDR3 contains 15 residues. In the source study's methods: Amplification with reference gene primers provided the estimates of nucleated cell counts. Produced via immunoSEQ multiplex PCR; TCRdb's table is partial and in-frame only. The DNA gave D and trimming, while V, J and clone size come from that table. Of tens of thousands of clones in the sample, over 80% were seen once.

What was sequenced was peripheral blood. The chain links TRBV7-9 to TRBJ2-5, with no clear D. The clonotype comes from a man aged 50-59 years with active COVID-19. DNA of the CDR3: TGTGCCAGCAGCTTAGGTTTGGCAGATCAAGAGACCCAGTACTTC. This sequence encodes CASSLGLADQETQYF.